These 22 T cell receptor beta chains were sequenced from one sample in a study of blood T cell repertoires in COVID-19. Some clones are missing from TCRdb's copy, which holds only in-frame ones; the method was immunoSEQ multiplex PCR. The table shows about 350,000 clones, with approximately 84% occurring only once. Sequences were obtained from PBMCs or T cells enriched from blood (not recorded which). The receptors were sampled from a woman between 25 and 40 years old who had recovered from COVID-19.

V and J are TRBV7-2 and TRBJ2-4; TRBD2 might be the D (5 bases). The CDR3 length is 15 residues. Germline CDR1 SGHTA, CDR2 FQGNSA. The V and J ends lost 1 base and 1 base respectively, with 8 bases between them. CDR3 coding DNA: TGTGCCAGCAGCTTAGTACCGGGGGCCAAAAACATTCAGTACTTC. Its translation: CASSLVPGAKNIQYF.

This chain joins TRBV29-1 and TRBJ2-7; no clear D. CDR3 length equals 17 residues. V was shortened by 1 base and J by 0 bases, with 19 bases between the two germline ends. CDR1 SQVTM and CDR2 ANQGSEA come from the germline V gene. The CDR3 DNA follows: TGCAGCGTTGAAGTCAATGGCGTCCGCGGTTCCTCCTACGAGCAGTACTTC. This encodes CSVEVNGVRGSSYEQYF.

Only one count was recorded for this clone. The V call is TRBV19, the J call TRBJ1-1, with D possibly matching TRBD1 (6 bases). This CDR3 region has 15 residues. Germline lookup yields CDR1 LNHDA and CDR2 SQIVND (reference sequence). The ends were cut back, 3 bases at V and 5 bases at J, with 16 bases in the middle. CDR3 in amino acids: CASSMGANGWTEAFF. The CDR3 nucleotides read TGTGCCAGTAGTATGGGGGCCAATGGGTGGACTGAAGCTTTCTTT.

The chain links TRBV5-6 to TRBJ2-2; a possible D gene is TRBD2 (6 bases). CDR1 and CDR2 (germline): SGHDT, YYEEEE. V dropped 0 bases and J dropped 4 bases, with 16 bases sitting between them. The CDR3 is 17 amino acids. CDR3 amino acids: CASSLVHRDFSTGELFF. The CDR3 DNA reads as TGTGCCAGCAGCTTGGTACACCGGGACTTCTCCACCGGGGAGCTGTTTTTT. Drawing the rest from reference TRBV5-6 and TRBJ2-2, the complete variable domain is DAGVTQSPTHLIKTRGQQVTLRCSPKSGHDTVSWYQQALGQGPQFIFQYYEEEERQRGNFPDRFSGHQFPNYSSELNVNALLLGDSALYLCASSLVHRDFSTGELFFGEGSRLTVL.

J is TRBJ2-7 and V is TRBV25-1; TRBD2 might be the D (5 bases). V dropped 5 bases and J dropped 3 bases, with 11 bases sitting between them. Germline CDR1 reads MGHDK; CDR2 reads SYGVNS. CDR3 size: 13 residues. The CDR3 protein is CASSFAGDYEQYF. The CDR3 nucleotides are TGTGCCAGCAGTTTCGCCGGGGACTACGAGCAGTACTTC.

V gene TRBV24-1 combines with J gene TRBJ2-3, with 7 bases matching TRBD1. Per germline, CDR1 KGHDR and CDR2 SFDVKD. This CDR3 comprises 15 residues. Trimming at V came to 7 bases and at J to 0 bases, leaving 6 bases not matched to a gene. DNA of the CDR3: TGTGCCACCAGCGCCCCGGGACAGAGCACAGATACGCAGTATTTT. This codes for CATSAPGQSTDTQYF.

This clone was counted between two and nine times. The V and J genes are TRBV3-1 (or the pseudogene TRBV3-2) and TRBJ1-5; maybe TRBD1 (5 bases). V gave up 5 bases and J gave up 2 bases, with 16 bases separating them. The CDR3 is made up of 16 amino acids. CDR1 is LGHDT and CDR2 is YNNKEL in the germline V gene (reference sequence). CDR3 coding DNA: TGTGCCAGCAGCTCGGACACCCGAGTGGGCAATCAGCCCCAGCATTTT. Translating it yields CASSSDTRVGNQPQHF.

This clone was observed once. The gene calls are TRBV6-5 and TRBJ1-2, with unresolved D. CDR1 MNHEY and CDR2 SVGAGI come from the germline V gene. The CDR3 length is 13 residues. V was shortened by 5 bases and J by 0 bases, with 7 bases between the two germline ends. DNA of the CDR3: TGTGCCAGCAGTCCCGTTCCTAACTATGGCTACACCTTC. This sequence encodes CASSPVPNYGYTF.

J is TRBJ2-3 and V is TRBV24-1; 12 bases fit TRBD2. The CDR3 has 17 amino acids. The V gene end was trimmed by 4 bases and the J gene end by 4 bases; junction bases not matched to a gene: 8. Germline V gene data show CDR1 as KGHDR and CDR2 as SFDVKD. CDR3 in amino acids: CATSDSRLAGVADTQYF. CDR3 sequence (DNA): TGTGCCACCAGTGACTCTCGACTAGCGGGGGTTGCAGATACGCAGTATTTT.

This clone was seen once. The rearrangement joins TRBV3-1 (or the pseudogene TRBV3-2) to TRBJ2-5; TRBD2 aligns across 11 bases. The CDR3 spans 16 residues. V dropped 4 bases and J dropped 4; count of bases not matched to a gene: 8. Germline values: CDR1 LGHDT, CDR2 YNNKEL (reference sequence). The CDR3 region is CASSRFSGGDGETQYF. The CDR3 region has the DNA TGTGCCAGCAGCCGCTTTAGCGGGGGGGATGGAGAGACCCAGTACTTC.

This sequence joins TRBV13 and TRBJ2-1, with 7 bases that match TRBD2. CDR1 is PRHDT, CDR2 FYEKMQ, per germline (reference sequence). The V and J ends lost 0 bases and 2 bases, in that order; junction bases with no gene match: 1. The CDR3 length is 15 residues. In DNA, the CDR3 is TGTGCCAGCAGCTTAGGCGGGGGGACCTACAATGAGCAGTTCTTC. It specifies CASSLGGGTYNEQFF.

The rearrangement joins TRBV27 to TRBJ1-4; D remains unclear. Trimming removed 6 bases from V and 5 bases from J, with 10 bases in between. The germline V gene encodes CDR1 MNHEY and CDR2 SMNVEV (reference sequence). CDR3 length equals 13 residues. The CDR3 DNA sequence: TGTGCCAGCAGACCACAATCGAATGAAAAACTGTTTTTT. Translating gives CASRPQSNEKLFF.

The rearrangement links TRBV28 to TRBJ1-1; D unresolved. The CDR3 length is 12 residues. The V gene lost 5 bases and the J gene lost 8 bases, with 12 bases spanning the gap. Germline CDR1 reads MDHEN; CDR2 reads SYDVKM. The CDR3 region is CASSDPGQEAFF. In DNA form, the CDR3 reads TGTGCCAGCAGTGACCCTGGGCAGGAAGCTTTCTTT. The variable domain in full, with the rest retrieved from reference TRBV28 and TRBJ1-1, is DVKVTQSSRYLVKRTGEKVFLECVQDMDHENMFWYRQDPGLGLRLIYFSYDVKMKEKGDIPEGYSVSREKKERFSLILESASTNQTSMYLCASSDPGQEAFFGQGTRLTVV.

The chain has TRBV6-2 or TRBV6-3 and TRBJ1-1; 11 bases align to TRBD1. Germline V gene data show CDR1 as MNHEY and CDR2 as SVGEGT. This CDR3 spans 18 amino acids. J lost 3 bases, V lost 6 bases, and 15 bases had no gene match. CDR3 coding DNA: TGTGCCAGCAGCTTGTCCCGGGACAGGGGGATAAGGCACACTGAAGCTTTCTTT. This codes for CASSLSRDRGIRHTEAFF.

The chain recombines TRBV7-2 with TRBJ2-1, with a weak D call TRBD2 (6 bases). CDR1 is SGHTA, CDR2 FQGNSA, per germline. The CDR3 loop spans 15 amino acids. Trimming removed 5 bases at V and 0 bases at J, with 11 bases between. The CDR3 here is CASSTTSPSYNEQFF. CDR3 nucleotides: TGTGCCAGCAGCACAACTAGCCCCTCCTACAATGAGCAGTTCTTC.

There are a few counts of this clone. The chain employs TRBV7-2 and TRBJ1-5; tentative D call: TRBD1 (6 bases). V shed 3 bases and J shed 6 bases, with 12 bases lying between them. The CDR3 totals 14 residues. Germline CDR1 SGHTA, CDR2 FQGNSA. CDR3 nucleotide sequence: TGTGCCAGCAGCTTTTTTCAGGGGCCTCAGCCCCAGCATTTT. Residues: CASSFFQGPQPQHF.

The chain is built from TRBV24-1 and TRBJ2-2; 9 bases line up with TRBD1. Trimming at V came to 2 bases and at J to 5 bases, leaving 5 bases not matched to a gene. Germline CDR1 is KGHDR and CDR2 is SFDVKD. The CDR3 sequence is 16 residues long. This CDR3 is CATSDSGQGRTGELFF. The CDR3 DNA is TGTGCCACCAGTGATTCGGGACAGGGACGAACCGGGGAGCTGTTTTTT.

The V gene is TRBV5-1, the J gene TRBJ2-2; D unresolved. The CDR3 contains 13 residues. Trimming cost V 4 bases and J 0 bases, with 4 bases left between them. From germline, CDR1 is SGHRS and CDR2 YFSETQ. CDR3 sequence reads: CASSQANTGELFF. The CDR3 coding sequence is TGCGCCAGCAGCCAGGCGAACACCGGGGAGCTGTTTTTT.

The chain recombines TRBV7-9 with TRBJ1-2, with D unclear. V was trimmed by 2 bases and J by 8 bases, leaving 15 bases between them. There are 14 residues in the CDR3. Germline CDR1 and CDR2: SEHNR and FQNEAQ (reference sequence). CDR3 DNA: TGTGCCAGCAGCTTACCCGCGGCTCTGGAGGGCTACACCTTC. The encoded protein is CASSLPAALEGYTF.

This chain connects TRBV6-5 to TRBJ1-4; tentatively, D is TRBD1 (5 bases). This CDR3 is built from 13 residues. Looked up from germline, CDR1 is MNHEY and CDR2 is SVGAGI. V gave up 3 bases and J gave up 7 bases, with 9 bases separating them. This CDR3 is CASSYRGGEKLFF. DNA of the CDR3: TGTGCCAGCAGTTATCGGGGGGGTGAAAAACTGTTTTTT.

The sample holds a few counts of this clone. The chain joins TRBV2 to TRBJ2-4; 11 bases map to TRBD1. The germline V gene has CDR1 SNHLY and CDR2 FYNNEI. The ends lost 5 bases at V and 1 base at J; junction bases unmatched: 10. The CDR3 sequence is 18 residues long. CDR3 DNA: TGTGCCAGCAGTTGGACAGGGGGCGGGGGAGCGGCCAAAAACATTCAGTACTTC. This sequence encodes CASSWTGGGGAAKNIQYF.

The CDR3 sequence: CASSIDFNRDIPLNEQFF. The CDR3 DNA reads TGTGCCAGTAGTATAGACTTTAACCGGGACATACCTCTCAATGAGCAGTTCTTC. The chain is built from TRBV19 and TRBJ2-1; weak D call: TRBD1 (6 bases). The V gene's germline CDR1 is LNHDA and CDR2 SQIVND (reference sequence). V gave up 0 bases and J gave up 6 bases, with 21 bases separating them. The CDR3 consists of 18 residues.